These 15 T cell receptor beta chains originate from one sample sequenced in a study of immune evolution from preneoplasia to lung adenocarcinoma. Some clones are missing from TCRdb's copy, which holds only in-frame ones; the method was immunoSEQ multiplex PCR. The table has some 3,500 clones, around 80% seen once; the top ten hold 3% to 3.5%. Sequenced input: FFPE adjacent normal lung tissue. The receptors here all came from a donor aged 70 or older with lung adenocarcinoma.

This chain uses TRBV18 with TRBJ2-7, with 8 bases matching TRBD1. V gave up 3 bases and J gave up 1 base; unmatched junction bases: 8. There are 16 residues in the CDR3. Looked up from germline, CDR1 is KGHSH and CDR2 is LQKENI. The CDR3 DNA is TGTGCCAGCTCACCCCGGGACAGGACCTCGTCCTACGAGCAGTACTTC. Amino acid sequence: CASSPRDRTSSYEQYF.

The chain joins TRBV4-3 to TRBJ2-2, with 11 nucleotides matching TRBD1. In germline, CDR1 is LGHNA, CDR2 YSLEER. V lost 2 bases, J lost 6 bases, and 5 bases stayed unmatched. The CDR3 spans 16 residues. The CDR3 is CASSQTGTGGAGELFF. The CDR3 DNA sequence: TGCGCCAGCAGCCAAACCGGGACAGGGGGTGCCGGGGAGCTGTTTTTT.

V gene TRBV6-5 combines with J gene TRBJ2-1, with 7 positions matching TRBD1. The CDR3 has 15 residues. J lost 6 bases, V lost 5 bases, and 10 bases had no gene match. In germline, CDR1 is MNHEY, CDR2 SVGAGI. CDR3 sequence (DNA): TGTGCCAGCAGTAAGACAGGGTTGGGTTTCAATGAGCAGTTCTTC. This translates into CASSKTGLGFNEQFF.

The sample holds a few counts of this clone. The CDR3 sequence: CSAGRSEGYTF. The CDR3 DNA follows: TGTTCCGCCGGGCGGAGTGAAGGCTACACCTTC. The V call is TRBV28, the J call TRBJ1-2; D uncertain. Germline lookup yields CDR1 MDHEN and CDR2 SYDVKM. CDR3 length: 11 residues.

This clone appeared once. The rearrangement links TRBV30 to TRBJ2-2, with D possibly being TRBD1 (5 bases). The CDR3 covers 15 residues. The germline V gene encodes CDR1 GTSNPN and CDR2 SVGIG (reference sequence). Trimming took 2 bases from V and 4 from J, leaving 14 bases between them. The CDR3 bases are TGTGCCTGGAGTCCCAGGGTATTCGGCACCGGGGAGCTGTTTTTT. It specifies CAWSPRVFGTGELFF.

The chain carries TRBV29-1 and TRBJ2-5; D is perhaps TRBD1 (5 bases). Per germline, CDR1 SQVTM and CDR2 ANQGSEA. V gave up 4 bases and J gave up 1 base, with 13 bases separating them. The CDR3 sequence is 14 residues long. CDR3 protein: CSVVRVTAQETQYF. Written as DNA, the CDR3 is TGCAGCGTTGTACGTGTGACAGCCCAAGAGACCCAGTACTTC.

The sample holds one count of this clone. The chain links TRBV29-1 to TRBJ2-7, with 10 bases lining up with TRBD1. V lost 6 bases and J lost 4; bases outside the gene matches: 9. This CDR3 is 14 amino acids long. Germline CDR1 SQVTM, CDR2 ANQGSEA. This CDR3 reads CSVVNRDRGYEQYF. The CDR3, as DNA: TGCAGCGTCGTAAACCGGGACAGGGGTTACGAGCAGTACTTC.

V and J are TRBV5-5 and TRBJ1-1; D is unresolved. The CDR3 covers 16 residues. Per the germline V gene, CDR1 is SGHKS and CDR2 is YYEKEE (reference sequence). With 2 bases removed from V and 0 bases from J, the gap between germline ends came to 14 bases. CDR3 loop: CASSFASNRLNTEAFF. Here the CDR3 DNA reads TGTGCCAGCAGCTTCGCATCCAACCGGCTGAACACTGAAGCTTTCTTT.

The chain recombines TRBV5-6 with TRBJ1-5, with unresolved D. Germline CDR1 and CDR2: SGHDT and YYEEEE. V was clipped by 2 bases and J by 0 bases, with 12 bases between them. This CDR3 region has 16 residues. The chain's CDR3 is CASSFWLTDSNQPQHF. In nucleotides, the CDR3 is TGTGCCAGCAGCTTTTGGTTGACGGATAGCAATCAGCCCCAGCATTTT.

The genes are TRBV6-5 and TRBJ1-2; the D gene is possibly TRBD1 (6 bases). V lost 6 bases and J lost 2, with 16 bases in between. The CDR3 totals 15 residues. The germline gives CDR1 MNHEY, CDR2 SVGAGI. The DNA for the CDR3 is TGTGCCAGCAGGATAACGACAGGAGAGAACTATGGCTACACCTTC. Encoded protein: CASRITTGENYGYTF.

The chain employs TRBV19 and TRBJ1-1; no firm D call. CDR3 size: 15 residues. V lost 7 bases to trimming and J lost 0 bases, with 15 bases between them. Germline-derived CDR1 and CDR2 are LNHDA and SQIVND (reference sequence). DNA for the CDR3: TGTGCCAGTACCACGAATCAGGTTATGAACACTGAAGCTTTCTTT. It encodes CASTTNQVMNTEAFF.

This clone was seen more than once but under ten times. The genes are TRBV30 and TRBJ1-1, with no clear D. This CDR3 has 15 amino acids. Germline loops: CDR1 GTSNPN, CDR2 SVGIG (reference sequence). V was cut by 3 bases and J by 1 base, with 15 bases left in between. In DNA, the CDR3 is TGTGCCTGGAGGAGGAACACCCTGGCGAACACTGAAGCTTTCTTT. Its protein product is CAWRRNTLANTEAFF.

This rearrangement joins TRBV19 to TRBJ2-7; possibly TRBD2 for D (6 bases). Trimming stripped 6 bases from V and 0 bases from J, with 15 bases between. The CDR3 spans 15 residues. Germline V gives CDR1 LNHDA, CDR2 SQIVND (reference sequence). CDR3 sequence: CASRSNGGSSYEQYF. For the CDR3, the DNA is TGTGCCAGTAGGTCGAACGGAGGGAGCTCCTACGAGCAGTACTTC.

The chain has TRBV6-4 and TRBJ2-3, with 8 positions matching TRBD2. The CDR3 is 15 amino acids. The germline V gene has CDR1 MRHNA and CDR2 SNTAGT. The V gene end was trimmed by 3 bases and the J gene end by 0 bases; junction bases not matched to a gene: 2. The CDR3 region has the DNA TGTGCCAGCAGTGATGTAGCGGGGAGCACAGATACGCAGTATTTT. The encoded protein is CASSDVAGSTDTQYF.

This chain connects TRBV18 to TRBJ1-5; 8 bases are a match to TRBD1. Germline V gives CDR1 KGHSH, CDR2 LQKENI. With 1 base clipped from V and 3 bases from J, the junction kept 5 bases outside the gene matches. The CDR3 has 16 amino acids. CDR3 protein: CASSPRGQGDNQPQHF. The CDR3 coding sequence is TGTGCCAGCTCACCACGAGGACAGGGAGACAATCAGCCCCAGCATTTT.